These T cell receptor beta chains were read from a single sample in a study of cytomegalovirus exposure and HLA in healthy donors. Assay used: immunoSEQ multiplex PCR; TCRdb lists only in-frame clones, some missing. The repertoire holds 150,000 to 200,000 clones, with around 80% as singletons. The specimen sequenced was PBMCs. The receptors stem from a woman in her forties or fifties in good health and CMV-seropositive. The CDR3 runs from the conserved cysteine through the conserved F or W. Fields, in order: D gene, J gene, clone size, V gene, CDR3 protein, CDR3 DNA. A D gene is named only where the DNA matches it firmly. Part of the rows lack a size; the others show once, few, many or a class for expanded clones.

>.|TRBJ1-2|.|TRBV7-8
CASSLFATGYGYTF
TGTGCCAGCAGCTTATTCGCGACAGGCTATGGCTACACCTTC
>TRBD1|TRBJ1-2|.|TRBV4-3
CASSQEETGIGYGYTF
TGCGCCAGCAGCCAAGAGGAGACAGGGATAGGCTATGGCTACACCTTC
>TRBD1|TRBJ2-7|.|TRBV5-4
CASSSGQGAYEQYF
TGTGCCAGCAGCTCTGGACAGGGGGCGTACGAGCAGTACTTC
>TRBD1|TRBJ1-3|.|TRBV7-4
CASSLPGQGDSGNTIYF
TGTGCCAGCAGCTTACCCGGACAGGGCGACTCTGGAAACACCATATATTTT
>.|TRBJ2-1|.|TRBV28
CASSLVGLTLRNEQFF
TGTGCCAGCAGTTTAGTAGGACTCACACTCCGTAATGAGCAGTTCTTC
>.|TRBJ2-5|.|TRBV18
CASSPRVSEETQYF
TGTGCCAGCTCACCGCGAGTGAGCGAAGAGACCCAGTACTTC
>TRBD1|TRBJ1-2|.|TRBV7-2
CASSLGTGGGGYTF
TGTGCCAGCAGCTTAGGGACAGGGGGCGGCGGCTACACCTTC
>TRBD1|TRBJ2-1|.|TRBV7-2
CASSLQGQLGANEQFF
TGTGCCAGCAGCTTACAGGGACAGCTTGGGGCGAATGAGCAGTTCTTC
>.|TRBJ1-1|.|TRBV19
CASGGGFWTEAFF
TGTGCCAGCGGTGGGGGGTTTTGGACTGAAGCTTTCTTT
>.|TRBJ1-3|few|TRBV11-3
CASSYLGGVSGNTIYF
TGTGCCAGCAGCTATCTTGGCGGGGTCTCTGGAAACACCATATATTTT
>.|TRBJ1-4|.|TRBV9
CASSAAPGQTDEKLFF
TGTGCCAGCAGCGCGGCTCCGGGTCAAACGGATGAAAAACTGTTTTTT
>.|TRBJ2-6|many|TRBV5-4
CASRDTGANVLTF
TGTGCCAGCAGGGACACTGGGGCCAACGTCCTGACTTTC
>.|TRBJ2-3|.|TRBV6-1
CASSAEGSGSMEQYF
TGTGCCAGCAGTGCCGAGGGCTCCGGTTCAATGGAGCAGTATTTT
>.|TRBJ2-1|.|TRBV19
CASTPGGGGAYNEQFF
TGTGCCAGTACTCCCGGGGGTGGGGGGGCGTACAATGAGCAGTTCTTC
>.|TRBJ1-1|.|TRBV4-1
CASRSWEGRTEAFF
TGCGCCAGCAGATCGTGGGAGGGCCGCACTGAAGCTTTCTTT
>.|TRBJ1-1|.|TRBV14
CASSQLRGDTEAFF
TGTGCCAGCAGCCAACTTCGGGGGGACACTGAAGCTTTCTTT
>.|TRBJ1-5|.|TRBV4-3
CASSQENREQPQHF
TGCGCCAGCAGCCAGGAAAACAGGGAACAGCCCCAGCATTTT
>.|TRBJ2-7|few|TRBV6-1
CASSVGALYEQYF
TGTGCCAGCAGTGTAGGGGCTCTCTACGAGCAGTACTTC
>.|TRBJ2-7|.|TRBV7-3
CASSLASSYEQYF
TGTGCCAGCAGCTTAGCCAGCTCCTACGAGCAGTACTTC
>TRBD1|TRBJ1-4|.|TRBV11-1
CASSTGTGYEKLFF
TGTGCCAGCAGCACCGGGACAGGGTATGAAAAACTGTTTTTT
>TRBD2|TRBJ2-5|.|TRBV30
CAWSGGGRKRTQYF
TGTGCCTGGAGTGGCGGGGGACGTAAGAGAACCCAGTACTTC
>TRBD1|TRBJ1-2|.|TRBV7-6
CASSSQGARYSGYTF
TGTGCCAGCAGCTCTCAGGGGGCGCGGTATAGTGGCTACACCTTC
>TRBD2|TRBJ2-7|.|TRBV4-3
CASSLSTSGGYEQYF
TGCGCCAGCAGCCTATCGACTAGCGGGGGATACGAGCAGTACTTC
>.|TRBJ1-3|.|TRBV10-3
CAIRLGGSGNTIYF
TGTGCCATCAGATTGGGGGGCTCTGGAAACACCATATATTTT
>.|TRBJ2-7|few|TRBV7-9
CASSSLAGEYEQYF
TGTGCCAGCAGCTCACTAGCTGGGGAGTACGAGCAGTACTTC
>.|TRBJ1-1|.|TRBV19
CASSNRDNTEAFF
TGTGCCAGTAGTAACAGGGACAACACTGAAGCTTTCTTT
>.|TRBJ1-3|.|TRBV9
CASSVAQSGNTIYF
TGTGCCAGCAGCGTAGCACAGTCTGGAAACACCATATATTTT
>.|TRBJ2-1|.|TRBV5-1
CASSLGEFLYNEQFF
TGCGCCAGCAGCTTGGGGGAGTTTCTATACAATGAGCAGTTCTTC
>TRBD2|TRBJ2-7|.|TRBV6-5
CASSLAGGYEQYF
TGTGCCAGCAGTTTAGCGGGAGGGTACGAGCAGTACTTC
>TRBD1|TRBJ1-1|.|TRBV6-1
CASRDGTGGTEAFF
TGTGCCAGCAGGGACGGGACAGGGGGCACTGAAGCTTTCTTT
>.|TRBJ2-7|.|TRBV11-2
CASSLYRGYEQYF
TGTGCCAGCAGCCTTTACCGAGGCTACGAGCAGTACTTC
>TRBD2|TRBJ2-2|.|TRBV28
CASSLVAGGPGELFF
TGTGCCAGCAGTTTAGTAGCGGGAGGACCCGGGGAGCTGTTTTTT
>.|TRBJ1-2|.|TRBV6-5
CASSYLQATGYTF
TGTGCCAGCAGTTACTTACAGGCAACTGGCTACACCTTC
>.|TRBJ2-2|.|TRBV5-5
CASSSLGGQFTGELFF
TGTGCCAGCAGCTCACTGGGGGGACAGTTCACCGGGGAGCTGTTTTTT
>.|TRBJ1-5|.|TRBV5-8
CASSLQRQRVNSNQPQHF
TGTGCCAGCAGCTTGCAGCGACAGAGAGTTAATAGCAATCAGCCCCAGCATTTT
>TRBD2|TRBJ2-1|.|TRBV5-1
CASSHGGRDNEQFF
TGCGCCAGCAGTCACGGCGGGAGGGACAATGAGCAGTTCTTC
>TRBD1|TRBJ2-7|.|TRBV7-9
CAIQGNSYEQYF
TGTGCCATACAGGGGAACTCCTACGAGCAGTACTTC
>.|TRBJ1-4|.|TRBV4-3
CASSSRGGNEKLFF
TGCGCCAGCAGCTCACGGGGAGGAAATGAAAAACTGTTTTTT
>TRBD1|TRBJ2-7|few|TRBV19
CASRPGSGTGRYEQYF
TGTGCCAGCCGACCCGGATCCGGGACAGGACGCTACGAGCAGTACTTC
>.|TRBJ2-2|.|TRBV27
CASGHANTGELFF
TGTGCCAGCGGACACGCGAACACCGGGGAGCTGTTTTTT
>TRBD2|TRBJ2-2|.|TRBV4-2
CASRAAAGGTTGELFF
TGTGCCAGCAGGGCAGCAGCGGGGGGGACTACCGGGGAGCTGTTTTTT